Following are 30 T cell receptor beta chains from one sample sequenced in a study of blood T cell repertoires in COVID-19. Here immunoSEQ multiplex PCR was the method, and the copy in TCRdb shows in-frame clones only, minus some. The sample holds 150,000 or so clones, roughly 86% seen once. Sequenced input: peripheral blood. The receptors shown here come from a woman in her 70s with COVID-19, enrolled during active disease.

The V call is TRBV5-4, the J call TRBJ1-2; 8 positions agree with TRBD1. Germline-derived CDR1 and CDR2 are SGHNT and YYREEE (reference sequence). This CDR3 has 17 residues. V dropped 2 bases and J dropped 0; count of bases not matched to a gene: 9. The DNA for the CDR3 is TGTGCCAGCAGCTTAGTCAACACAGGGGGATCTAACTATGGCTACACCTTC. Its translation is CASSLVNTGGSNYGYTF. Combining the CDR3 with reference TRBV5-4 and TRBJ1-2 gives the whole variable domain ETGVTQSPTHLIKTRGQQVTLRCSSQSGHNTVSWYQQALGQGPQFIFQYYREEENGRGNFPPRFSGLQFPNYSSELNVNALELDDSALYLCASSLVNTGGSNYGYTFGSGTRLTVV.

The chain recombines TRBV10-2 with TRBJ1-1; tentative D call: TRBD1 (5 bases). Trimming pared 4 bases from V and 3 bases from J, leaving 9 bases between. The CDR3 is 13 residues long. Germline values: CDR1 WSHSY, CDR2 SAAADI. The DNA of the CDR3 is TGCGCCAGCAGTGTAAGCAGGGACACTGAAGCTTTCTTT. It codes for CASSVSRDTEAFF.

The J gene is TRBJ2-7, the V gene TRBV19; 12 nucleotides line up with TRBD1. The CDR3 spans 15 residues. Germline CDR1 and CDR2: LNHDA and SQIVND (reference sequence). The V gene end was trimmed by 6 bases and the J gene end by 7 bases; junction bases not matched to a gene: 10. CDR3 sequence (DNA): TGTGCCAGTAGCCACCCGGGACAGGGGGCAGGGGAGCAGTACTTC. As protein: CASSHPGQGAGEQYF.

The V gene is TRBV6-5, the J gene TRBJ1-5; 7 nucleotides align to TRBD1. The germline CDR1 and CDR2 sequences are MNHEY and SVGAGI. J gave up 5 bases and V 2 bases, and 6 bases lay outside the gene matches. This CDR3 comprises 15 residues. The CDR3 region has the DNA TGTGCCAGCAGTTACAATACAGGGGCTGATCAGCCCCAGCATTTT. It encodes CASSYNTGADQPQHF.

The rearrangement uses TRBV6-5 and TRBJ1-1, with a tentative D call TRBD1 (5 bases). Germline V gives CDR1 MNHEY, CDR2 SVGAGI. The CDR3 runs to 13 residues. Between the trimmed V and J ends, which lost 7 bases and 1 base, there was a span of 10 bases. CDR3: CASTLDRNTEAFF. The DNA of the CDR3 is TGTGCCAGCACTTTAGACAGGAACACTGAAGCTTTCTTT.

CDR3 DNA sequence: TGTGCCAGCAGTGAGACAATATACGAGCAGTACTTC. This sequence encodes CASSETIYEQYF. The chain employs TRBV6-1 and TRBJ2-7, with unresolved D. Germline V gene data show CDR1 as MNHNS and CDR2 as SASEGT. The V gene lost 3 bases and the J gene lost 4 bases, with 7 bases spanning the gap. The CDR3 has 12 residues.

The table lists this clone with a count of one. The chain combines TRBV18 with TRBJ2-7; no clear D gene. Between the trimmed V and J ends, which lost 6 bases and 0 bases, there was a span of 9 bases. Germline loops: CDR1 KGHSH, CDR2 LQKENI. CDR3 length: 13 residues. In DNA form, the CDR3 reads TGTGCCAGCTCTCCGCCGAGCTCCTACGAGCAGTACTTC. Its translation: CASSPPSSYEQYF.

The chain recombines TRBV5-4 with TRBJ2-1; TRBD2 matches at 9 bases. J gave up 7 bases and V 4 bases, and 12 bases lay outside the gene matches. This CDR3 has 16 residues. Germline loops: CDR1 SGHNT, CDR2 YYREEE (reference sequence). This CDR3 reads CASSQNSGGALNEQFF. The CDR3, as DNA: TGTGCCAGCAGCCAGAATAGCGGGGGAGCGTTGAATGAGCAGTTCTTC.

The chain joins TRBV14 to TRBJ2-2; a weak D match, TRBD1 (6 bases). Germline V gene sequence: CDR1 SGHDN, CDR2 FVKESK. V was shortened by 4 bases and J by 0 bases, with 15 bases between the two germline ends. This CDR3 contains 17 residues. In DNA, the CDR3 is TGTGCCAGCAGCCCTGCTGGGGGCCAGCCGAACACCGGGGAGCTGTTTTTT. This translates into CASSPAGGQPNTGELFF.

The chain carries TRBV3-1 (or the pseudogene TRBV3-2) and TRBJ2-5; 9 bases are shared with TRBD1. The CDR3 runs 15 residues. CDR1 is LGHDT and CDR2 is YNNKEL in the germline V gene (reference sequence). Germline trimming cut 3 bases from V and 4 bases from J; bases unmatched to any gene: 6. The CDR3 spells CASSQAGTGTETQYF. DNA for the CDR3: TGTGCCAGCAGCCAGGCTGGGACAGGGACAGAGACCCAGTACTTC.

The chain employs TRBV7-9 and TRBJ1-3; D ambiguous. Germline CDR1 is SEHNR and CDR2 is FQNEAQ (reference sequence). The V end was cut by 8 bases, the J end by 1 base, with 12 bases between. The CDR3 consists of 14 residues. The DNA of the CDR3 is TGTGCCAGCCGGTTCCTCGCATCTGGAAACACCATATATTTT. Encoded protein: CASRFLASGNTIYF.

V gene TRBV3-1 (or the pseudogene TRBV3-2) combines with J gene TRBJ1-3; no clear D gene. The CDR3 runs to 14 residues. Deletions cut 7 bases from V and 0 bases from J, with 10 bases between. Germline loops: CDR1 LGHDT, CDR2 YNNKEL (reference sequence). The CDR3 region is CASNYKNSGNTIYF. The CDR3 DNA sequence: TGTGCCAGCAACTACAAAAACTCTGGAAACACCATATATTTT.

This chain joins TRBV19 and TRBJ2-3, with 7 bases matching TRBD1. CDR1 is LNHDA and CDR2 is SQIVND in the germline V gene (reference sequence). This CDR3 region has 15 residues. The V segment lost 5 bases and the J segment 3 bases; nucleotides outside the gene matches: 8. CDR3 amino acids: CASSVTHRGTDTQYF. The CDR3 coding sequence is TGTGCCAGTAGTGTAACGCACAGGGGAACAGATACGCAGTATTTT.

V is TRBV6-5 and J is TRBJ1-2; 9 nucleotides agree with TRBD1. Per germline, CDR1 MNHEY and CDR2 SVGAGI. Trimming removed 6 bases from V and 3 bases from J; junction bases left unmatched: 5. This CDR3 comprises 14 residues. CDR3 DNA: TGTGCCAGCAGAGGACAGGGGCGGTACTATGGCTACACCTTC. It encodes CASRGQGRYYGYTF.

The count of this clone is one. The V and J genes are TRBV2 and TRBJ2-1; D uncertain. Germline lookup yields CDR1 SNHLY and CDR2 FYNNEI. The CDR3 has 15 residues. V was trimmed by 4 bases and J by 1 base, leaving 11 bases between them. Written as DNA, the CDR3 is TGTGCCAGCAGTGCTGCCCGAGCATCCTACAATGAGCAGTTCTTC. Translation gives CASSAARASYNEQFF.

The rearrangement joins TRBV28 to TRBJ1-1, with a possible D match to TRBD1 (6 bases). With 7 bases removed from V and 5 bases from J, the gap between germline ends came to 20 bases. The CDR3 has 15 residues. CDR1 and CDR2 (germline): MDHEN, SYDVKM. The CDR3 loop reads CASTPGGGMGTEAFF. In DNA form, the CDR3 reads TGTGCCAGCACCCCGGGAGGGGGGATGGGGACTGAAGCTTTCTTT. The full variable domain, its missing parts supplied by reference TRBV28 and TRBJ1-1, is DVKVTQSSRYLVKRTGEKVFLECVQDMDHENMFWYRQDPGLGLRLIYFSYDVKMKEKGDIPEGYSVSREKKERFSLILESASTNQTSMYLCASTPGGGMGTEAFFGQGTRLTVV.

This clone was picked up a small number of times. Other DNA variants within this sample encode the same CDR3. In nucleotides, the CDR3 is TGCGCCAGCAGCCAAGATTGGGGGGGCAATCAGCCCCAGCATTTT. It translates to CASSQDWGGNQPQHF. The V call is TRBV4-1, the J call TRBJ1-5, with a tentative D call TRBD1 (5 bases). This CDR3 spans 15 amino acids. Germline CDR1 and CDR2: MGHRA and YSYEKL. V was trimmed by 0 bases and J by 2 bases, leaving 8 bases between them.

The chain is built from TRBV5-5 and TRBJ1-1; D uncertain. CDR3 length equals 15 residues. The V gene's germline CDR1 is SGHKS and CDR2 YYEKEE (reference sequence). Between the trimmed V and J ends, which lost 4 bases and 0 bases, there was a span of 13 bases. DNA of the CDR3: TGTGCCAGCAGCCGGCTGGCGGACTTGAACACTGAAGCTTTCTTT. Its protein is CASSRLADLNTEAFF.

This clone has just a few counts. J is TRBJ2-5 and V is TRBV18; the match to TRBD1 covers 8 bases. The V and J ends lost 6 bases and 5 bases, in that order; junction bases with no gene match: 5. The germline V gene has CDR1 KGHSH and CDR2 LQKENI. The CDR3 covers 13 residues. This CDR3 is CASSGQAGETQYF. For the CDR3, the DNA is TGTGCCAGCTCGGGACAGGCAGGGGAGACCCAGTACTTC.

V gene TRBV15 combines with J gene TRBJ1-1; tentatively, D is TRBD1 (6 bases). Trimming left V 2 bases short and J 0 bases short, with 7 bases between. The CDR3 spans 14 residues. Per germline, CDR1 LNHNV and CDR2 YYDKDF (reference sequence). The chain's CDR3 is CATSRTGMNTEAFF. The CDR3 bases are TGTGCCACCAGCAGAACAGGGATGAACACTGAAGCTTTCTTT.

This sequence joins TRBV7-9 and TRBJ2-5; 11 bases align to TRBD2. The CDR3 runs 15 residues. The V gene's germline CDR1 is SEHNR and CDR2 FQNEAQ (reference sequence). The trim removed 4 bases at V and 3 bases at J, leaving 4 bases unmatched. CDR3 sequence reads: CASSSQTSGEETQYF. CDR3 coding DNA: TGTGCCAGCAGCTCTCAGACTAGCGGGGAAGAGACCCAGTACTTC.

The chain links TRBV10-3 to TRBJ2-3; D unclear. The germline V and J ends were trimmed by 6 bases and 10 bases, with 8 bases remaining between them. The CDR3 runs 10 residues. Germline assignment: CDR1 ENHRY and CDR2 SYGVKD. CDR3 protein: CAISRVPQYF. The CDR3 DNA sequence: TGTGCCATCAGCCGAGTTCCGCAGTATTTT.

V and J are TRBV5-5 and TRBJ2-7; 7 nucleotides line up with TRBD1. Germline V gene lookup returns CDR1 SGHKS and CDR2 YYEKEE (reference sequence). The CDR3 is 14 residues long. The trim removed 2 bases at V and 4 bases at J, leaving 6 bases unmatched. For the CDR3, the DNA is TGTGCCAGCAGCTTTAAGGAACAGGGGTACGAGCAGTACTTC. This codes for CASSFKEQGYEQYF.

The rearrangement joins TRBV7-2 to TRBJ2-2; 7 bases are shared with TRBD2. Germline V gene lookup returns CDR1 SGHTA and CDR2 FQGNSA. V trimming: 6 bases; J trimming: 4 bases; junction bases outside the gene matches: 8. The CDR3 has 15 amino acids. CDR3 sequence (DNA): TGTGCCAGCAGAGCGGCAACGGGGGGCACCGGGGAGCTGTTTTTT. Protein: CASRAATGGTGELFF.

This clone was observed a few times. V and J are TRBV2 and TRBJ2-2, with 9 bases lining up with TRBD1. This CDR3 has 14 amino acids. V gave up 6 bases and J gave up 7 bases; unmatched junction bases: 6. The germline CDR1 and CDR2 sequences are SNHLY and FYNNEI. The CDR3 region is CASSPGQGFGELFF. In nucleotides, the CDR3 is TGTGCCAGCAGCCCGGGACAGGGTTTCGGGGAGCTGTTTTTT.

The genes are TRBV5-6 and TRBJ2-5; TRBD2 might be the D (6 bases). CDR3 length: 13 residues. Germline V gives CDR1 SGHDT, CDR2 YYEEEE. V was cut by 4 bases and J by 4 bases, with 11 bases left in between. The CDR3 reads CASSQGLRETQYF. Written as DNA, the CDR3 is TGTGCCAGCAGCCAGGGACTGAGAGAGACCCAGTACTTC.

This chain joins TRBV9 and TRBJ1-2; maybe TRBD1 (5 bases). Trimming removed 0 bases from V and 8 bases from J, with 11 bases in between. The CDR3 covers 13 residues. The V gene's germline CDR1 is SGDLS and CDR2 YYNGEE. The CDR3 spells CASSVAGGAGYTF. The CDR3, as DNA: TGTGCCAGCAGCGTAGCGGGAGGGGCCGGCTACACCTTC.

The chain uses TRBV3-1 (or the pseudogene TRBV3-2) and TRBJ2-7, with 8 positions matching TRBD1. The CDR3 consists of 16 residues. V lost 1 base, J lost 4 bases, and 9 bases stayed unmatched. Germline assignment: CDR1 LGHDT and CDR2 YNNKEL (reference sequence). Here the CDR3 DNA reads TGTGCCAGCAGCCAAGGGGTGGGAACAGGGGGTTACGAGCAGTACTTC. This sequence encodes CASSQGVGTGGYEQYF.

This CDR3 reads CASSGQGGQPQHF. CDR3 sequence (DNA): TGTGCCAGCAGTGGACAGGGGGGTCAGCCCCAGCATTTT. This sequence joins TRBV2 and TRBJ1-5; 9 nucleotides line up with TRBD1. Germline CDR1 reads SNHLY; CDR2 reads FYNNEI. The CDR3 loop spans 13 amino acids. The ends lost 4 bases at V and 6 bases at J; junction bases unmatched: 1.

The gene calls are TRBV7-3 and TRBJ2-2, with 9 positions matching TRBD2. V trimming: 2 bases; J trimming: 4 bases; junction bases outside the gene matches: 11. The germline gives CDR1 SGHTA, CDR2 FQGTGA. This CDR3 region has 18 residues. The CDR3 region has the DNA TGTGCCAGCAGCTTAGGCCCCCAAGCGGGGGGCCTCACCGGGGAGCTGTTTTTT. Amino acids: CASSLGPQAGGLTGELFF.